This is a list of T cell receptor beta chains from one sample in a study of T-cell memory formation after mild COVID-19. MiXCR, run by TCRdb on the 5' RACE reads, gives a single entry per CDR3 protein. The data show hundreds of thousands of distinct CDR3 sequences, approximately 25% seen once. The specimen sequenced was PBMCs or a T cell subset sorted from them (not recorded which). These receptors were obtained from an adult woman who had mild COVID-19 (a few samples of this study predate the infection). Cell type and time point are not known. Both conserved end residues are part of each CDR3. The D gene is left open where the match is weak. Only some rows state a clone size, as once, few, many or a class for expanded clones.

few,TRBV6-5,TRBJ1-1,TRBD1,TGTGCCAGCAGTTACCAGGGGGCTCCGAACACTGAAGCTTTCTTT,CASSYQGAPNTEAFF
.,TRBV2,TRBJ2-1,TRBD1,TGTGCCAGCAGTGAAGCGCAGACAGGGCACAATGAGCAGTTCTTC,CASSEAQTGHNEQFF
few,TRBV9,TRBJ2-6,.,TGTGCCAGCAGCGCGCCCCGCACCTCTGGGGCCAACGTCCTGACTTTC,CASSAPRTSGANVLTF
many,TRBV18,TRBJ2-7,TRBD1,TGTGCCAGCTCAATACAGGGGGCCTACGAGCAGTACTTC,CASSIQGAYEQYF
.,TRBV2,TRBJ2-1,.,TGTGCCAGCAGTGAAAGAACGGTGGTATCTTCGTTCTTC,CASSERTVVSSFF
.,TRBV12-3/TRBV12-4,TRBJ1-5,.,TGTGCCAGCAGGTATGGTAGGGCTACAAGTACCAATCAGCCCCAGCATTTT,CASRYGRATSTNQPQHF
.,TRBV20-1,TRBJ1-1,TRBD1,TGCAGTGCGCAAGGACAGGGTAAAAGGTACACTGAAGCTTTCTTT,CSAQGQGKRYTEAFF
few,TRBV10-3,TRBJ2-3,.,TGTGCCATCAGTGAGGCGGCAGATACGCAGTATTTT,CAISEAADTQYF
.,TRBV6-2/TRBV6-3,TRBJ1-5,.,TGTGCCAGCAGTACGGTGACAGCCATTACCCGGCCCCAGCATTTT,CASSTVTAITRPQHF
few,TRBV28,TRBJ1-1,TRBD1,TGTGCCAGCAGTTTATTCGGGACAGGGGGCGAAGCTTTCTTT,CASSLFGTGGEAFF
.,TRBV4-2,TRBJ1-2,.,TGTGCCAGCAGCCACCCAGGGCTTAACTATGGCTACACCTTC,CASSHPGLNYGYTF
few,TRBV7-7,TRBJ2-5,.,TGTGCTAGCAGCTTAGCGCTGGGCGGCTTCCAAGAGACCCAGTACTTC,CASSLALGGFQETQYF
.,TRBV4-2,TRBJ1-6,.,TGTGCCAGCAGCCCAGAGGGCCGGGACTCCGACCTCCACTTT,CASSPEGRDSDLHF
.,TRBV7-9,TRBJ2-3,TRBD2,TGTGCCAGCAGCGCGACCGGGACTAGCGGGACAGATACGCAGTATTTT,CASSATGTSGTDTQYF
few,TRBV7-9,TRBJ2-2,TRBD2,TGTGCCAGCAGCTTTAGCGGGAGATATACCGGGGAGCTGTTTTTT,CASSFSGRYTGELFF
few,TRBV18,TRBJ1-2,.,TGTGCCAGCTCACCACCCGCGCCGGCTCCGTGGGGCTACACCTTC,CASSPPAPAPWGYTF
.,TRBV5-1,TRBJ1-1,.,TGCGCCAGCAGCTCATCTTCCCCCGGGCCTGAAGCTTTCTTT,CASSSSSPGPEAFF
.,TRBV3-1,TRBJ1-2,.,TGTGCCAGCAGCCAAGATCTCAACTATGGCTACACCTTC,CASSQDLNYGYTF
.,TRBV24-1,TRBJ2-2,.,TGTGCCACCAGTTCAGGAGGGCCCGGGGAGCTGTTTTTT,CATSSGGPGELFF
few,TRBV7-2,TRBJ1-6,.,TGTGCCAGCAGCTTAGACGGTTCACCCCTCCACTTT,CASSLDGSPLHF
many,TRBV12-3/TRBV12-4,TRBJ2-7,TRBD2,TGTGCCAGCAGTTTAGGACTAGCGGGAGACGAGCAGTACTTC,CASSLGLAGDEQYF
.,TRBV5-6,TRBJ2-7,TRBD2,TGTGCCAGCAGCCCCCGCGGGGGGAGGTACGAGCAGTACTTC,CASSPRGGRYEQYF
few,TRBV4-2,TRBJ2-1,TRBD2,TGTGCCAGCAGCCAAGCGGGACTAGCGGGAGAAGGAGAGCAGTTCTTC,CASSQAGLAGEGEQFF
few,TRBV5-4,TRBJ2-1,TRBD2,TGTGCCAGCAGGGCCGACAGGGGACTAGCGGGTGCCGAGCAGTTCTTC,CASRADRGLAGAEQFF
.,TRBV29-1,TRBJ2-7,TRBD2,TGCAATTCCGGGACTAGCGGCTACGAGCAGTACTTC,CNSGTSGYEQYF
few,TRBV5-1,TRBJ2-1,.,TGCGCCAGCGGAAAGCAGTCGAGCTCCTACAATGAGCAGTTCTTC,CASGKQSSSYNEQFF
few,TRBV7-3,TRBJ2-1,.,TGTGCCAGCAGCTCGGGACTCCCAACATACAATGAGCAGTTCTTC,CASSSGLPTYNEQFF
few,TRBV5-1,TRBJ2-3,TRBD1,TGCGCCAGCAGTGTGACAGGGTTGGCAGATACGCAGTATTTT,CASSVTGLADTQYF
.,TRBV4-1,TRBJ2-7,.,TGCGCCAGCAGCCAAGATCCGGACTACCCCTACGAGCAGTACTTC,CASSQDPDYPYEQYF
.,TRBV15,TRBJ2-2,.,TGTGCCACCAGCAGAGTTGGCCCGGAAAGTATAACCGGGGAGCTGTTTTTT,CATSRVGPESITGELFF
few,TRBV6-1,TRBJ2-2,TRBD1,TGTGCCAGCAGAAGACGACAGGGATGGGCCGGGGAGCTGTTTTTT,CASRRRQGWAGELFF
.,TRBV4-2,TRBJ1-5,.,TGTGCCAGCAGCCAAGGGCCCCCGGGGAGCAATCAGCCCCAGCATTTT,CASSQGPPGSNQPQHF
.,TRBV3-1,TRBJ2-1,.,TGTGCCAGCAGCCTAAGGGGGGGACTCAATGAGCAGTTCTTC,CASSLRGGLNEQFF
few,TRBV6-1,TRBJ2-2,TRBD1,TGTGCCAGCCTTGGTTCAACCGGGACAGGCAACACCGGGGAGCTGTTTTTT,CASLGSTGTGNTGELFF
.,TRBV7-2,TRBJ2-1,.,TGTGCCAGCAGCTTAGCGCGGAGCGGTAAGCAGTTCTTC,CASSLARSGKQFF
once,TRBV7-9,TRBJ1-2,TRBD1,TGTGCCAGCAGCTTACCCGACAGGGCACCGAGCTATGGCTACACCTTC,CASSLPDRAPSYGYTF
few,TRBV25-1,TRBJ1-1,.,TGTGCCAGCCGAGCACCGGGACGGCAGGGTGAAGCTTTCTTT,CASRAPGRQGEAFF
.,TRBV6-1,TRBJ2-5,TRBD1,TGTGCCAGCGGGCGGGACAGGTCAGAGACCCAGTACTTC,CASGRDRSETQYF
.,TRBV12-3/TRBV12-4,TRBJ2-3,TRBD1,TGTGCCAGCAGGAGAGGACAGGGAGATACGCAGTATTTT,CASRRGQGDTQYF
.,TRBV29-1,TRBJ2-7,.,TGCAGCGTTGTCTTCACTCCACCGGACAGATGGACGGCCGAGCAGTACTTC,CSVVFTPPDRWTAEQYF
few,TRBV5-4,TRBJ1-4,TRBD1,TGTGCCAGCAGCTCGGACCGGGACAGTTATGAAAAACTGTTTTTT,CASSSDRDSYEKLFF